Listed below are T cell receptor beta chains from one sample, sequenced in a study of blood T cells in healthy people across ages. TCRdb fed the 5' RACE reads into MiXCR, producing one record per CDR3 protein. This sample has 1.2 million to 1.5 million distinct CDR3 sequences; approximately 38% occur once, and the top ten carry roughly 8.2%. Material for sequencing was blood. These receptors all stem from a woman under 30 in good health. The CDR3 runs from the conserved cysteine through the conserved F or W. Each record gives: J gene, V gene, clone size, D gene, CDR3 protein, CDR3 DNA. A D gene is named only where the DNA matches it firmly. Only part of the rows carry a size: once, few, many, or a class if the clone is expanded.

J: TRBJ2-1; V: TRBV9; size: -; D: -; CDR3: CASSADSHNEQFF; DNA: TGTGCCAGCAGCGCAGACTCCCACAATGAGCAGTTCTTC
J: TRBJ2-1; V: TRBV11-2; size: few; D: TRBD2; CDR3: CASSLGGRGNNEQFF; DNA: TGTGCCAGCAGCTTGGGCGGGAGGGGCAACAATGAGCAGTTCTTC
J: TRBJ2-1; V: TRBV28; size: few; D: -; CDR3: CAVRDAYNEQFF; DNA: TGTGCCGTCCGGGACGCCTACAATGAGCAGTTCTTC
J: TRBJ2-7; V: TRBV6-1; size: few; D: TRBD1; CDR3: CASSEAPGQGTAYEQYF; DNA: TGTGCCAGCAGTGAAGCGCCGGGACAGGGGACCGCCTACGAGCAGTACTTC
J: TRBJ1-2; V: TRBV7-9; size: -; D: -; CDR3: CASSSDLTAVGYTF; DNA: TGTGCCAGCAGCTCAGACCTTACCGCGGTTGGCTACACCTTC
J: TRBJ1-2; V: TRBV12-3/TRBV12-4; size: few; D: TRBD1; CDR3: CASTRDSYGYTF; DNA: TGTGCCAGCACCCGGGACAGCTATGGCTACACCTTC
J: TRBJ2-1; V: TRBV2; size: few; D: -; CDR3: CASSTPARGLNEQFF; DNA: TGTGCCAGCAGTACACCCGCCAGAGGATTGAATGAGCAGTTCTTC
J: TRBJ2-3; V: TRBV20-1; size: few; D: -; CDR3: CSASIWTATSTDTQYF; DNA: TGCAGTGCTAGCATTTGGACAGCCACTAGCACAGATACGCAGTATTTT
J: TRBJ2-7; V: TRBV18; size: -; D: TRBD1; CDR3: CASSPEQGGYEQYF; DNA: TGTGCCAGCTCACCCGAACAGGGGGGCTACGAGCAGTACTTC
J: TRBJ2-1; V: TRBV7-9; size: -; D: -; CDR3: CASSLVSPYEQFF; DNA: TGTGCCAGCAGCTTAGTGTCGCCCTACGAGCAGTTCTTC
J: TRBJ2-5; V: TRBV29-1; size: -; D: -; CDR3: CSFSVQETQYF; DNA: TGCAGTTTTTCAGTTCAAGAGACCCAGTACTTC
J: TRBJ1-5; V: TRBV6-1; size: -; D: -; CDR3: CASSAATGYQPQHF; DNA: TGTGCCAGCAGTGCAGCGACGGGTTATCAGCCCCAGCATTTT
J: TRBJ2-1; V: TRBV6-1; size: -; D: -; CDR3: CASSAQSRNEQFF; DNA: TGTGCCAGCAGCGCCCAGTCGAGGAATGAGCAGTTCTTC
J: TRBJ1-4; V: TRBV11-1; size: -; D: -; CDR3: CASSTGRTGREKLFF; DNA: TGTGCCAGCAGCACCGGACGGACGGGGAGGGAAAAACTGTTTTTT
J: TRBJ2-3; V: TRBV2; size: few; D: TRBD1; CDR3: CASGTGVLDTQYF; DNA: TGTGCCAGCGGGACAGGGGTACTAGATACGCAGTATTTT
J: TRBJ2-7; V: TRBV4-1; size: many; D: TRBD2; CDR3: CASSQTGLAGSYEQYF; DNA: TGCGCCAGCAGCCAAACCGGACTAGCGGGCTCCTACGAGCAGTACTTC
J: TRBJ2-3; V: TRBV7-3; size: -; D: -; CDR3: CASSKGHSTDTQYF; DNA: TGTGCCAGCAGCAAAGGACATAGCACCGATACGCAGTATTTT
J: TRBJ2-7; V: TRBV27; size: -; D: -; CDR3: CASSLSRPYEQYF; DNA: TGTGCCAGCAGTTTAAGTCGGCCCTACGAGCAGTACTTC
J: TRBJ1-1; V: TRBV9; size: -; D: -; CDR3: CASSEGFAEAFF; DNA: TGTGCCAGCAGCGAAGGGTTCGCTGAAGCTTTCTTT
J: TRBJ2-1; V: TRBV6-2/TRBV6-3; size: -; D: TRBD2; CDR3: CASSFSGLREANLYNEQFF; DNA: TGTGCCAGCAGCTTCTCGGGGCTGCGGGAGGCCAATTTATACAATGAGCAGTTCTTC
J: TRBJ2-7; V: TRBV7-9; size: -; D: -; CDR3: CASGLMGYEQYF; DNA: TGTGCCAGCGGGCTCATGGGGTACGAGCAGTACTTC
J: TRBJ2-1; V: TRBV9; size: many; D: TRBD2; CDR3: CASSVSGGYEQFF; DNA: TGTGCCAGCAGCGTATCGGGGGGATATGAGCAGTTCTTC
J: TRBJ2-7; V: TRBV5-1; size: once; D: TRBD1; CDR3: CASRSAGTGNHEQYF; DNA: TGCGCCAGCAGATCCGCCGGGACAGGGAACCACGAGCAGTACTTC
J: TRBJ2-2; V: TRBV6-1; size: -; D: -; CDR3: CASSGGLGELFF; DNA: TGTGCCAGCAGTGGTGGACTCGGGGAGCTGTTTTTT
J: TRBJ2-3; V: TRBV20-1; size: -; D: -; CDR3: CSAQNSGTDTQYF; DNA: TGCAGTGCTCAGAATAGCGGCACAGATACGCAGTATTTT
J: TRBJ2-7; V: TRBV6-5; size: few; D: TRBD2; CDR3: CASSYATSGNYEQYF; DNA: TGTGCCAGCAGTTACGCGACTAGCGGCAACTACGAGCAGTACTTC
J: TRBJ1-1; V: TRBV9; size: -; D: -; CDR3: CASSVGPTNTEAFF; DNA: TGTGCCAGCAGCGTAGGCCCAACGAACACTGAAGCTTTCTTT
J: TRBJ1-1; V: TRBV18; size: -; D: -; CDR3: CASSSDVGTEAFF; DNA: TGTGCCAGCTCATCGGACGTTGGCACTGAAGCTTTCTTT
J: TRBJ2-1; V: TRBV3-1; size: -; D: TRBD1; CDR3: CASSPTPGGENEQFF; DNA: TGTGCCAGCAGCCCCACACCAGGGGGAGAGAATGAGCAGTTCTTC
J: TRBJ2-5; V: TRBV6-5; size: -; D: -; CDR3: CASSPGLEAQYF; DNA: TGTGCCAGCAGCCCGGGGTTAGAGGCCCAGTACTTC
J: TRBJ2-5; V: TRBV28; size: -; D: -; CDR3: CASSHCSGETQYF; DNA: TGTGCCAGCTCACACTGTTCAGGGGAGACCCAGTACTTC
J: TRBJ2-5; V: TRBV29-1; size: few; D: -; CDR3: CSVGGLTQETQYF; DNA: TGCAGCGTTGGCGGCCTGACCCAAGAGACCCAGTACTTC
J: TRBJ1-2; V: TRBV20-1; size: -; D: -; CDR3: CSARDSGPNYGYTF; DNA: TGCAGTGCTAGAGATTCCGGGCCGAACTATGGCTACACCTTC
J: TRBJ1-1; V: TRBV12-3/TRBV12-4; size: few; D: TRBD1; CDR3: CASRDRGYSRTEAFF; DNA: TGTGCCAGCAGGGACAGGGGGTATTCTCGCACTGAAGCTTTCTTT
J: TRBJ2-3; V: TRBV11-2; size: few; D: -; CDR3: CASSLILPALSGTDTQYF; DNA: TGTGCCAGCAGCTTAATTCTACCCGCCTTATCTGGCACAGATACGCAGTATTTT
J: TRBJ2-1; V: TRBV11-2; size: few; D: TRBD2; CDR3: CASSLEGRGRAGYNEQFF; DNA: TGTGCCAGCAGCTTAGAAGGTCGCGGGAGGGCCGGGTACAATGAGCAGTTCTTC
J: TRBJ2-1; V: TRBV5-1; size: few; D: TRBD2; CDR3: CASSNLAGGEQFF; DNA: TGCGCCAGCAGCAATCTAGCGGGGGGCGAGCAGTTCTTC
J: TRBJ2-1; V: TRBV5-1; size: few; D: -; CDR3: CASSVSGAYNEQFF; DNA: TGTGCCAGCAGCGTTAGTGGCGCCTACAATGAGCAGTTCTTC
J: TRBJ2-7; V: TRBV6-6; size: few; D: TRBD2; CDR3: CASSYPEGLSGRIEQYF; DNA: TGTGCCAGCAGTTACCCCGAAGGCCTTAGCGGGAGGATCGAGCAGTACTTC
J: TRBJ2-7; V: TRBV4-2; size: -; D: TRBD2; CDR3: CASSRSTSGGSYEQYF; DNA: TGTGCCAGCAGCCGCAGTACTAGCGGGGGGTCCTACGAGCAGTACTTC
J: TRBJ2-1; V: TRBV7-8; size: -; D: TRBD2; CDR3: CASSLGLAGFGNEQFF; DNA: TGTGCCAGCAGCCTTGGACTAGCAGGTTTCGGCAATGAGCAGTTCTTC
J: TRBJ2-7; V: TRBV6-4; size: -; D: TRBD2; CDR3: CASNSPAGAIYNEQYF; DNA: TGTGCCAGCAATTCCCCTGCGGGAGCGATCTACAATGAGCAGTACTTC
J: TRBJ2-1; V: TRBV7-9; size: -; D: TRBD2; CDR3: CASRPSQGLAGYEQFF; DNA: TGTGCCAGCAGACCCTCTCAGGGACTAGCGGGCTATGAGCAGTTCTTC
J: TRBJ1-4; V: TRBV27; size: -; D: -; CDR3: CVSSHAGGLIEKLFF; DNA: TGTGTCAGCAGTCACGCGGGGGGGCTGATTGAAAAACTGTTTTTT
J: TRBJ2-7; V: TRBV7-2; size: -; D: -; CDR3: CASSLIPSSYNEQYF; DNA: TGTGCCAGCAGCCTCATCCCGAGCTCCTACAATGAGCAGTACTTC
J: TRBJ2-3; V: TRBV11-2; size: -; D: -; CDR3: CASSLEGRGSDTQYF; DNA: TGTGCCAGCAGCTTAGAAGGCAGGGGTTCAGATACGCAGTATTTT
J: TRBJ1-2; V: TRBV6-1; size: -; D: TRBD1; CDR3: CASSEILATGKGYTF; DNA: TGTGCCAGCAGTGAAATTCTGGCGACAGGGAAAGGCTACACCTTC
J: TRBJ2-7; V: TRBV11-2; size: -; D: -; CDR3: CASSLDLGSPYEQYF; DNA: TGTGCCAGCAGCTTAGACCTTGGCTCCCCGTACGAGCAGTACTTC
J: TRBJ2-1; V: TRBV15; size: -; D: -; CDR3: CALSSGGEQFF; DNA: TGTGCCCTCTCATCGGGTGGTGAGCAGTTCTTC
J: TRBJ2-2; V: TRBV11-2; size: -; D: -; CDR3: CASSFGVSGSNTGELFF; DNA: TGTGCCAGCAGCTTCGGCGTCAGCGGGTCTAACACCGGGGAGCTGTTTTTT
J: TRBJ2-3; V: TRBV7-2; size: few; D: -; CDR3: CASSPLTEVADTQYF; DNA: TGTGCCAGCAGCCCCCTTACGGAGGTCGCAGATACGCAGTATTTT
J: TRBJ1-4; V: TRBV6-1; size: -; D: TRBD1; CDR3: CASSEAAGGNEKLFF; DNA: TGTGCCAGCAGTGAAGCTGCAGGGGGGAATGAAAAACTGTTTTTT
J: TRBJ1-2; V: TRBV4-1; size: few; D: -; CDR3: CASSQASVGYTF; DNA: TGCGCCAGCAGCCAAGCATCAGTGGGCTACACCTTC
J: TRBJ2-5; V: TRBV4-1; size: -; D: -; CDR3: CASSQEGWGKERETQYF; DNA: TGCGCCAGCAGCCAAGAGGGGTGGGGGAAGGAGCGAGAGACCCAGTACTTC
J: TRBJ1-6; V: TRBV27; size: -; D: -; CDR3: CASSLNPGGESPLHF; DNA: TGTGCCAGCAGTTTAAATCCAGGAGGGGAATCACCCCTCCACTTT
J: TRBJ2-2; V: TRBV7-2; size: -; D: -; CDR3: CASSLKISARAGELFF; DNA: TGTGCCAGCAGCTTAAAGATTTCGGCGCGGGCCGGGGAGCTGTTTTTT
J: TRBJ2-7; V: TRBV4-1; size: -; D: TRBD2; CDR3: CASSQNSGSSSYEQYF; DNA: TGCGCCAGCAGCCAAAATAGCGGGTCGAGCTCCTACGAGCAGTACTTC
J: TRBJ2-6; V: TRBV12-3/TRBV12-4; size: few; D: -; CDR3: CASSRADVWLAVGANVLTF; DNA: TGTGCCAGCAGTCGAGCGGATGTATGGCTAGCTGTTGGGGCCAACGTCCTGACTTTC